A single sample is the source of the 28 T cell receptor beta chains below, sequenced in a study of long-term antiretroviral therapy in people with HIV. The authors ran the immunoSEQ assay, v3.0, at survey level. Profiling relied on immunoSEQ multiplex PCR, and the TCRdb table lists in-frame clones only, not all of them. Of about 33,000 clones in the sample, about three quarters were seen once. The sample in question was unsorted PBMCs, obtained 2 years after starting antiretroviral therapy. The receptors shown here come from a woman between 45 and 65 years old with HIV.

This chain connects TRBV7-8 to TRBJ2-1; a weak D match, TRBD2 (5 bases). V lost 4 bases and J lost 4, with 14 bases in between. Germline CDR1 and CDR2: SGHVS and FQNEAQ. This CDR3 spans 15 amino acids. CDR3 coding DNA: TGTGCCAGCAGCTCCCCCCTGCGGGTTTACAATGAGCAGTTCTTC. Translation gives CASSSPLRVYNEQFF.

This chain links TRBV7-9 with TRBJ2-3, with D maybe TRBD2 (7 bases). The CDR3 loop spans 16 amino acids. The germline V gene encodes CDR1 SEHNR and CDR2 FQNEAQ (reference sequence). The V end lost 3 bases, the J end lost 3 bases, and 16 bases lay between the germline ends. The CDR3 here is CASSFWRGGDTDTQYF. CDR3 DNA sequence: TGTGCCAGCAGCTTCTGGAGGGGGGGGGATACAGATACGCAGTATTTT.

In this sample, this clone turned up a few times. The chain employs TRBV5-1 and TRBJ1-6; 8 nucleotides match TRBD1. CDR3 length: 16 amino acids. Germline-derived CDR1 and CDR2 are SGHRS and YFSETQ. The junction had 7 bases not matched to a gene; V was cut back by 5 bases and J by 3 bases. The CDR3: CASRFGQGDYNSPLHF. In nucleotides, the CDR3 is TGCGCCAGCAGATTCGGACAGGGAGACTATAATTCACCCCTCCACTTT.

The J gene is TRBJ2-5, the V gene TRBV12-5; a weak D match, TRBD1 (5 bases). Germline V CDR1 and CDR2: LGHNT, FRNRAP. The CDR3 length is 14 residues. Trimming shortened V by 6 bases and J by 1 base, and 12 bases separated the two germline ends. CDR3 amino acids: CASGTASPQETQYF. Written as DNA, the CDR3 is TGTGCTAGTGGGACAGCTTCCCCCCAAGAGACCCAGTACTTC. The full variable domain, completed using reference TRBV12-5 and TRBJ2-5, is DARVTQTPRHKVTEMGQEVTMRCQPILGHNTVFWYRQTMMQGLELLAYFRNRAPLDDSGMPKDRFSAEMPDATLATLKIQPSEPRDSAVYFCASGTASPQETQYFGPGTRLLVL.

This clone has a single count. The chain couples TRBV18 to TRBJ1-5; possible D gene TRBD1, 5 bases. This CDR3 has 15 amino acids. Germline V gene data show CDR1 as KGHSH and CDR2 as LQKENI. V was pared by 6 bases and J by 4 bases, with 16 bases between. In nucleotides, the CDR3 is TGTGCCAGCTCCGAAAGGGACGGCAAGAATCAGCCCCAGCATTTT. Residues: CASSERDGKNQPQHF.

This clone was counted between two and nine times. The V and J genes are TRBV7-2 and TRBJ1-2; TRBD1 matches at 11 bases. The V segment lost 4 bases and the J segment 6 bases; nucleotides outside the gene matches: 4. This CDR3 is 14 amino acids long. Germline V CDR1 and CDR2: SGHTA, FQGNSA. DNA of the CDR3: TGTGCCAGCAGCTCAGGGACAGGGGGTAATGGCTACACCTTC. Its translation is CASSSGTGGNGYTF.

This clone is a singleton in its sample. This chain joins TRBV11-2 and TRBJ2-2, with D unclear. CDR3 length equals 16 residues. Germline CDR1 is SGHAT and CDR2 is FQNNGV. Trimming shortened V by 2 bases and J by 0 bases, and 10 bases separated the two germline ends. DNA for the CDR3: TGTGCCAGCAGCTTACGCCCAGACGCGAACACCGGGGAGCTGTTTTTT. Translated, it gives CASSLRPDANTGELFF.

The J gene is TRBJ2-5, the V gene TRBV18, with D perhaps matching TRBD2 (6 bases). The CDR3 totals 14 residues. The germline gives CDR1 KGHSH, CDR2 LQKENI. Trimming took off 4 bases at V and 5 bases at J, with 14 bases between the two ends. The CDR3, as DNA: TGTGCCAGCTCACTCCCTAGCGCCCAGGAGACCCAGTACTTC. Its protein product is CASSLPSAQETQYF.

CDR3 region: CASSLSWLYEQYF. The CDR3 DNA sequence: TGTGCCAGCAGTTTATCGTGGCTTTACGAGCAGTACTTC. The gene calls are TRBV27 and TRBJ2-7; D uncertain. The germline gives CDR1 MNHEY, CDR2 SMNVEV (reference sequence). There are 13 residues in the CDR3. Trimming left V 0 bases short and J 4 bases short, with 7 bases between.

The chain joins TRBV5-4 to TRBJ2-2; D is possibly TRBD2 (6 bases). The germline V and J ends were trimmed by 4 bases and 1 base, with 11 bases remaining between them. This CDR3 is built from 15 residues. Per germline, CDR1 SGHNT and CDR2 YYREEE (reference sequence). As DNA, the CDR3 is TGTGCCAGCAGCCCGCAAGCGGGGAACACCGGGGAGCTGTTTTTT. It translates to CASSPQAGNTGELFF.

The gene calls are TRBV6-1 and TRBJ1-4, with D perhaps matching TRBD1 (5 bases). Per the germline V gene, CDR1 is MNHNS and CDR2 is SASEGT. Trimming took 0 bases from V and 5 from J, leaving 13 bases between them. The CDR3 has 16 residues. This CDR3 is CASSEARGGGNEKLFF. In nucleotides, the CDR3 is TGTGCCAGCAGTGAAGCTCGCGGGGGTGGGAATGAAAAACTGTTTTTT.

CDR3 loop: CASSLRTGAANEKLFF. DNA of the CDR3: TGTGCCAGCAGCCTGCGAACAGGGGCGGCTAATGAAAAACTGTTTTTT. The chain joins TRBV11-2 to TRBJ1-4, with 7 nucleotides matching TRBD1. From germline, CDR1 is SGHAT and CDR2 FQNNGV. The CDR3 consists of 16 residues. The V gene end was trimmed by 5 bases and the J gene end by 3 bases; junction bases not matched to a gene: 9.

This clone is a singleton in its sample. J is TRBJ1-2 and V is TRBV5-1; D gene uncertain. CDR1 is SGHRS, CDR2 YFSETQ, per germline. The V and J ends lost 0 bases and 3 bases respectively, with 15 bases between them. The CDR3 spans 16 residues. Here the CDR3 reads CASSLVSLRTDYGYTF. CDR3 in DNA: TGCGCCAGCAGCTTGGTTTCCCTAAGGACGGACTATGGCTACACCTTC.

The chain employs TRBV5-1 and TRBJ2-6; no definite D call. Germline V gene data show CDR1 as SGHRS and CDR2 as YFSETQ. Trimming removed 0 bases at V and 2 bases at J, with 0 bases between. The CDR3 runs to 13 residues. The DNA of the CDR3 is TGCGCCAGCAGCTTGGCTGGGGCCAACGTCCTGACTTTC. This translates into CASSLAGANVLTF.

This clone was seen a handful of times. In DNA, the CDR3 is TGTGCCAGCAGTGAAGTGGTCGTCCTGACTTTC. This sequence encodes CASSEVVVLTF. The J gene is TRBJ2-6, the V gene TRBV6-1; no firm D call. Germline values: CDR1 MNHNS, CDR2 SASEGT. CDR3 size: 11 residues. The germline V and J ends were trimmed by 1 base and 12 bases, with 4 bases remaining between them.

The chain couples TRBV28 to TRBJ2-7, with D perhaps TRBD1 or TRBD2 (5 bases each). CDR3 length equals 15 residues. The V and J ends lost 5 bases and 0 bases respectively, with 14 bases between them. Germline CDR1 reads MDHEN; CDR2 reads SYDVKM. CDR3: CASSRFPGASYEQYF. The CDR3 coding sequence is TGTGCCAGCAGTAGATTCCCCGGGGCCTCCTACGAGCAGTACTTC.

The chain is built from TRBV5-1 and TRBJ2-1; 7 bases agree with TRBD1. V gave up 4 bases and J gave up 11 bases; unmatched junction bases: 18. Looked up from germline, CDR1 is SGHRS and CDR2 is YFSETQ. The CDR3 contains 16 residues. CDR3 sequence: CASSREPDRVGLQQFF. DNA for the CDR3: TGCGCCAGCAGCCGGGAACCCGACAGGGTAGGTTTGCAGCAGTTCTTC.

This clone turned up a few times. The chain links TRBV6-1 to TRBJ2-6, with a weak D call TRBD1 (6 bases). Looked up from germline, CDR1 is MNHNS and CDR2 is SASEGT. The CDR3 runs to 15 residues. With 6 bases removed from V and 0 bases from J, the gap between germline ends came to 9 bases. Here the CDR3 DNA reads TGTGCCAGCAGGGACAGTAGCTCTGGGGCCAACGTCCTGACTTTC. It is translated as CASRDSSSGANVLTF.

J is TRBJ1-1 and V is TRBV5-6; no clear D. Trimming took off 6 bases at V and 5 bases at J, with 14 bases between the two ends. The CDR3 loop spans 13 amino acids. Looked up from germline, CDR1 is SGHDT and CDR2 is YYEEEE. The CDR3 here is CASTPAVGTEAFF. CDR3 DNA: TGTGCCAGCACCCCGGCAGTCGGGACTGAAGCTTTCTTT. Full variable domain (missing parts from reference TRBV5-6 and TRBJ1-1): DAGVTQSPTHLIKTRGQQVTLRCSPKSGHDTVSWYQQALGQGPQFIFQYYEEEERQRGNFPDRFSGHQFPNYSSELNVNALLLGDSALYLCASTPAVGTEAFFGQGTRLTVV.

The chain couples TRBV19 to TRBJ2-4; TRBD1 is a possible D gene (5 bases). Germline V lookup: CDR1 LNHDA, CDR2 SQIVND (reference sequence). Trimming left V 7 bases short and J 5 bases short, with 21 bases between. The length of the CDR3 is 16 residues. The CDR3 loop is CASMGLDKGRENIQYF. The DNA of the CDR3 is TGTGCCAGTATGGGGCTTGATAAGGGGCGCGAAAACATTCAGTACTTC.

Only a few counts were recorded for this clone. V usage is TRBV2 and J usage is TRBJ1-6, with 7 bases that match TRBD1. Germline trimming cut 6 bases from V and 6 bases from J; bases unmatched to any gene: 5. This CDR3 is 14 amino acids long. Germline lookup yields CDR1 SNHLY and CDR2 FYNNEI. Here the CDR3 DNA reads TGTGCCAGCAGATTGGGACAGCCTAATTCACCCCTCCACTTT. Its protein product is CASRLGQPNSPLHF.

This rearrangement joins TRBV5-5 to TRBJ1-5; 9 nucleotides agree with TRBD1. Germline V lookup: CDR1 SGHKS, CDR2 YYEKEE (reference sequence). This CDR3 has 14 amino acids. V shed 4 bases and J 7 bases; nucleotides not matched to a gene: 6. CDR3: CASSAGQGEQPQHF. CDR3 DNA sequence: TGTGCCAGCAGCGCGGGACAGGGAGAGCAGCCCCAGCATTTT.

V usage is TRBV6-5 and J usage is TRBJ1-4; 9 nucleotides line up with TRBD1. The CDR3 is 15 amino acids. V dropped 4 bases and J dropped 2; count of bases not matched to a gene: 2. CDR1 MNHEY and CDR2 SVGAGI come from the germline V gene. This CDR3 reads CASSFTGGTNEKLFF. CDR3 in DNA: TGTGCCAGCAGTTTCACAGGGGGCACTAATGAAAAACTGTTTTTT.

This clone has only one observation. This sequence joins TRBV7-3 and TRBJ2-1; D uncertain. Trimming left V 4 bases short and J 8 bases short, with 15 bases between. CDR1 and CDR2 (germline): SGHTA, FQGTGA. The CDR3 runs 14 residues. DNA of the CDR3: TGTGCCAGCAGCTCCCCCCGGATCCGGCATGAGCAGTTCTTC. It specifies CASSSPRIRHEQFF.

This sequence joins TRBV6-1 and TRBJ2-1; 8 bases agree with TRBD2. Germline V gene data show CDR1 as MNHNS and CDR2 as SASEGT. The CDR3 has 15 residues. The ends lost 6 bases at V and 6 bases at J; junction bases unmatched: 10. Here the CDR3 reads CASRIGLAGFNEQFF. The DNA for the CDR3 is TGTGCCAGCAGGATAGGGCTAGCGGGTTTCAATGAGCAGTTCTTC.

The rearrangement links TRBV15 to TRBJ2-7; D may be TRBD1 (6 bases). Germline V gene sequence: CDR1 LNHNV, CDR2 YYDKDF (reference sequence). V shed 4 bases and J shed 5 bases, with 24 bases lying between them. The CDR3 spans 17 residues. CDR3 sequence reads: CATSTLPLRGNIHEQYF. The CDR3 DNA is TGTGCCACCAGCACGCTACCCCTCAGGGGAAATATCCACGAGCAGTACTTC.

This chain joins TRBV2 and TRBJ2-3, with a weak D call TRBD2 (6 bases). V lost 5 bases to trimming and J lost 3 bases, with 15 bases between them. The CDR3 runs to 15 residues. The germline V gene encodes CDR1 SNHLY and CDR2 FYNNEI. The CDR3 protein is CASSSNRRGTDTQYF. For the CDR3, the DNA is TGTGCCAGCAGTTCGAATCGACGGGGGACAGATACGCAGTATTTT.

The CDR3 spells CASSELVGDEQFF. As DNA, the CDR3 is TGTGCCAGCAGTGAACTAGTAGGCGATGAGCAGTTCTTC. The chain recombines TRBV2 with TRBJ2-1; D gene uncertain. CDR1 and CDR2 from the germline V gene are SNHLY and FYNNEI. This CDR3 comprises 13 residues. Trimming left V 2 bases short and J 8 bases short, with 10 bases between.